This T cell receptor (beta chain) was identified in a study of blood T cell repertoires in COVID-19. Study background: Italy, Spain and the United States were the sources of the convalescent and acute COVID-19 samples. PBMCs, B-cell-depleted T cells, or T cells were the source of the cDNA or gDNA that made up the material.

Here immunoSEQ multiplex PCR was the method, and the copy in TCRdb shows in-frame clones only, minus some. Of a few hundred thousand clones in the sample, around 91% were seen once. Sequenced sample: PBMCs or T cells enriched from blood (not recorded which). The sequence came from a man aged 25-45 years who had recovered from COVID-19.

The CDR3 DNA reads as TGTGCCAGCAGGCCTGCAGGGGGAGGAAACACCATATATTTT. Protein product: CASRPAGGGNTIYF. The rearrangement links TRBV2 to TRBJ1-3; the match to TRBD1 covers 7 bases. The CDR3 has 14 amino acids. Germline lookup yields CDR1 SNHLY and CDR2 FYNNEI. J gave up 4 bases and V 6 bases, and 6 bases lay outside the gene matches.